This T cell receptor beta chain emerged from a study of T cells after yellow fever vaccination. Study-level points and caveats: Though it reached lower strength, the secondary response hit its peak faster, day 5 versus 15. Clonotype sharing between CD4 and CD8 compartments was small.

This CDR3 has 14 amino acids. Trimming left V 6 bases short and J 5 bases short, with 18 bases between. Germline loops: CDR1 DFQATT, CDR2 SNEGSKA (reference sequence). TCRdb reprocessed the 5' RACE reads via MiXCR and lists one record per CDR3 protein. The sample yields 200,000 to 300,000 distinct CDR3 sequences, 6% to 8% seen once. A word on this clonotype: The antigen remains undetermined.

The sample here was CD4+ T cells sorted from PBMCs, taken on the day of the yellow fever booster vaccination. This receptor was obtained from a man under 40 who received the YFV17D yellow fever vaccine. The chain is built from TRBV20-1 and TRBJ2-3; D is possibly TRBD1 (5 bases). CDR3 loop: CSALTDSRLDTQYF. For the CDR3, the DNA is TGCAGTGCCTTGACAGACAGTCGTCTAGATACGCAGTATTTT.